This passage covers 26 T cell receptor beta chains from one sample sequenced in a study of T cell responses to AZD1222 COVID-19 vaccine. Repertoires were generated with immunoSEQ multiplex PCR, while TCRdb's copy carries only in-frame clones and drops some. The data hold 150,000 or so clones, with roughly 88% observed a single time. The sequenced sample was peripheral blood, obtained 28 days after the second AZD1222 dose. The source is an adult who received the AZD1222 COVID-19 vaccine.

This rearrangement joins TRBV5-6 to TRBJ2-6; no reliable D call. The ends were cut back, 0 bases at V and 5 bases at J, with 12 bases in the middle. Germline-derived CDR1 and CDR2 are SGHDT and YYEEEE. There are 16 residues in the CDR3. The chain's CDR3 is CASSLVVYGWANVLTF. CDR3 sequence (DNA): TGTGCCAGCAGCTTGGTTGTGTACGGCTGGGCCAACGTCCTGACTTTC.

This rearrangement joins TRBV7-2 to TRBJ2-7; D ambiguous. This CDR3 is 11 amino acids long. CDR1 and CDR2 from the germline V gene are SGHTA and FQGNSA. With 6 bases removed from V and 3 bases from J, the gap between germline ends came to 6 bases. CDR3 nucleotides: TGTGCCAGCAGTCAGTACTACGAGCAGTACTTC. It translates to CASSQYYEQYF.

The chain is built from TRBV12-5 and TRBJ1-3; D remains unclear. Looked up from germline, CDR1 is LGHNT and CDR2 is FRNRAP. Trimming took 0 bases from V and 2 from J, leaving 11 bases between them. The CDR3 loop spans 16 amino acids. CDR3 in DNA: TGTGCTAGTGGTTTGGTACTTGGGATTCCTGGAAACACCATATATTTT. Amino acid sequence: CASGLVLGIPGNTIYF.

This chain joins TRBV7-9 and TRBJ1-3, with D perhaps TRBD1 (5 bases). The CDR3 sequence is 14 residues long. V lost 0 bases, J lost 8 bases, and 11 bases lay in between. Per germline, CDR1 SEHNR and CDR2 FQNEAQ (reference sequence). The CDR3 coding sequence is TGTGCCAGCAGCTTAGCAGGGACTGTTGACACCATATATTTT. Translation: CASSLAGTVDTIYF.

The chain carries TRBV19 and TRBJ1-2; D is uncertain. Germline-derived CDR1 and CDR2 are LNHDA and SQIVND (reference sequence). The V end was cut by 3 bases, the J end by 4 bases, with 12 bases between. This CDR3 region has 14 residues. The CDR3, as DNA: TGTGCCAGTAGTATGTTCGGGCCCTCCTATGGCTACACCTTC. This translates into CASSMFGPSYGYTF.

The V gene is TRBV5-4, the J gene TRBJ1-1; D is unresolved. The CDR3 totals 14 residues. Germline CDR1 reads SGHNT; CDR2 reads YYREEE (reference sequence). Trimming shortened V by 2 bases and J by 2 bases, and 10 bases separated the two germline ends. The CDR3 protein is CASSLLGPNTEAFF. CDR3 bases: TGTGCCAGCAGCTTATTGGGTCCCAACACTGAAGCTTTCTTT.

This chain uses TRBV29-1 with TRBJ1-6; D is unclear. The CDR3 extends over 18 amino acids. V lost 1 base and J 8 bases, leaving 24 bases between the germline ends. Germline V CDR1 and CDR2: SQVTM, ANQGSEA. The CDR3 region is CSVEAFEVLEVGDSPLHF. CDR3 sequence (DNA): TGCAGCGTTGAAGCTTTTGAAGTGTTAGAAGTCGGGGATTCACCCCTCCACTTT. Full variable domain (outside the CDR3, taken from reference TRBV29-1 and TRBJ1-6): SAVISQKPSRDICQRGTSLTIQCQVDSQVTMMFWYRQQPGQSLTLIATANQGSEATYESGFVIDKFPISRPNLTFSTLTVSNMSPEDSSIYLCSVEAFEVLEVGDSPLHFGNGTRLTVT.

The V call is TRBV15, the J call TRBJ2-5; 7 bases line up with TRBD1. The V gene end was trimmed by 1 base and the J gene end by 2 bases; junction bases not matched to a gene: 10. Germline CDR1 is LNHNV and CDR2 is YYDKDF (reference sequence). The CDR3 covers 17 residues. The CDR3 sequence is CATSRVGTVIRQETQYF. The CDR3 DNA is TGTGCCACCAGCAGAGTTGGGACAGTAATTAGGCAAGAGACCCAGTACTTC.

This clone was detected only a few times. The CDR3: CASSLDTGGPYEQYF. CDR3 DNA sequence: TGTGCCAGCAGCTTAGATACGGGAGGGCCTTACGAGCAGTACTTC. This chain joins TRBV7-6 and TRBJ2-7, with 8 bases aligning to TRBD2. The CDR3 runs 15 residues. V dropped 1 base and J dropped 4; count of bases not matched to a gene: 6. The V gene's germline CDR1 is SGHVS and CDR2 FNYEAQ.

The CDR3 sequence is CASSRRGGLAGATKETQYF. CDR3 nucleotide sequence: TGTGCCAGCAGCCGCAGGGGAGGTCTAGCGGGAGCCACAAAAGAGACCCAGTACTTC. The chain is built from TRBV3-1 (or the pseudogene TRBV3-2) and TRBJ2-5; the match to TRBD2 covers 10 bases. The CDR3 loop spans 19 amino acids. After removal of 4 bases from V and 3 bases from J, the junction contained 17 bases not matched to a gene. Germline loops: CDR1 LGHDT, CDR2 YNNKEL (reference sequence).

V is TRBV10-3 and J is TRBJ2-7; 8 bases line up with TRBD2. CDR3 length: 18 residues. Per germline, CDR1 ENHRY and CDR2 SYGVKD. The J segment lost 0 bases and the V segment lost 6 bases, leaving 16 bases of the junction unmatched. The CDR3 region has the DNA TGTGCCATCAGCGGGGGGGCACGCCTGATGAATAGCTCCTACGAGCAGTACTTC. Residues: CAISGGARLMNSSYEQYF.

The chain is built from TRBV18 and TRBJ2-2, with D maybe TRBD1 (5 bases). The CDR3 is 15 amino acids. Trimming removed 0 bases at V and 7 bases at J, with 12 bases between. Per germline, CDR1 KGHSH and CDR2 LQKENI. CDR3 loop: CASSPPAGQGGELFF. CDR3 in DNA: TGTGCCAGCTCACCACCGGCAGGGCAGGGCGGGGAGCTGTTTTTT.

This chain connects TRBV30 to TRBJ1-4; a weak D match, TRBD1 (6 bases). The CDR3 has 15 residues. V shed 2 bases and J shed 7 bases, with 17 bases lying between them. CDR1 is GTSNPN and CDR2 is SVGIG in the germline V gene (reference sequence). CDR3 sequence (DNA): TGTGCCTGGAGTCCCGGGGGCGGGTTCGTTGAAAAACTGTTTTTT. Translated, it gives CAWSPGGGFVEKLFF.

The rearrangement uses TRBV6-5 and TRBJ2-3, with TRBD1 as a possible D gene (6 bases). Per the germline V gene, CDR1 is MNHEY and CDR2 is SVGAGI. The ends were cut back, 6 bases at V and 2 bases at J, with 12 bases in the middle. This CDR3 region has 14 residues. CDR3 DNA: TGTGCCAGCAGCCCGACAGGCGACACAGATACGCAGTATTTT. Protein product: CASSPTGDTDTQYF.

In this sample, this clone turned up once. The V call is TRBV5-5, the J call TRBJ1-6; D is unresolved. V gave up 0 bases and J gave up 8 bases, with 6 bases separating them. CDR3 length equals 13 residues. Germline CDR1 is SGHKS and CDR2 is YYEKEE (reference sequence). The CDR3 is CASSLVVDSPLHF. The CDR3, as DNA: TGTGCCAGCAGCTTGGTTGTAGATTCACCCCTCCACTTT. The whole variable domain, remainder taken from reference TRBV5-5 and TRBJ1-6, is DAGVTQSPTHLIKTRGQQVTLRCSPISGHKSVSWYQQVLGQGPQFIFQYYEKEERGRGNFPDRFSARQFPNYSSELNVNALLLGDSALYLCASSLVVDSPLHFGNGTRLTVT.

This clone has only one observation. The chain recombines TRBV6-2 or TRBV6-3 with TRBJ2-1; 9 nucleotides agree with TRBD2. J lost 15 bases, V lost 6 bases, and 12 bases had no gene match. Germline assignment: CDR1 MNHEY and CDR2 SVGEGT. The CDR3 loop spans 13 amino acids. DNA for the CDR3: TGTGCCAGCAGCCTCATTAGCGGGAGAGCTCCGTTCTTC. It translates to CASSLISGRAPFF.

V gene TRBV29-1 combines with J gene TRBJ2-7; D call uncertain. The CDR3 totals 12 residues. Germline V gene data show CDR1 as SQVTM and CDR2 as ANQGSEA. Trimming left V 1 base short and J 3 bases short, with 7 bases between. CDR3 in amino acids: CSVEGVFYEQYF. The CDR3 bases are TGCAGCGTTGAAGGTGTTTTCTACGAGCAGTACTTC.

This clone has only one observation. In DNA form, the CDR3 reads TGCGCCAGCAGCCAAGTAAATTTTCCAGGCAGGGCCCAGCATTTT. Its protein product is CASSQVNFPGRAQHF. The rearrangement joins TRBV4-1 to TRBJ1-5; a possible D gene is TRBD1 (5 bases). The CDR3 contains 15 residues. Between the trimmed V and J ends, which lost 1 base and 11 bases, there was a span of 18 bases. The germline V gene encodes CDR1 MGHRA and CDR2 YSYEKL.

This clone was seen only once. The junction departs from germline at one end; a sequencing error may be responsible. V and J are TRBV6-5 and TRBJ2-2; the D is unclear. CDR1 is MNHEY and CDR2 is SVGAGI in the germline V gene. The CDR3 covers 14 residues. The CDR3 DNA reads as TGTGCCAGCAGTTACTTCCAGAACCCCGGGGAGCTGTTTTTT. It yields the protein CASSYFQNPGELFF.

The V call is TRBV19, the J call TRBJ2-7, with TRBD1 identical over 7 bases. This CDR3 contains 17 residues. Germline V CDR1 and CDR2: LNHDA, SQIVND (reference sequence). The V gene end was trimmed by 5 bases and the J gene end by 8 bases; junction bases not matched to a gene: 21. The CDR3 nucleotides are TGTGCCAGTAGTGCAGAGAGACATAAGCGAGGGGGCGCGCAGCAGTACTTC. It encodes CASSAERHKRGGAQQYF.

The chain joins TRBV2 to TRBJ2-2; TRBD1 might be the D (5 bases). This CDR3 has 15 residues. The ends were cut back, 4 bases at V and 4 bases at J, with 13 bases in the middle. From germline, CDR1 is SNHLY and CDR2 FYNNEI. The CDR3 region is CASSVGHRLTGELFF. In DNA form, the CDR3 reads TGTGCCAGCAGTGTGGGGCATCGACTCACCGGGGAGCTGTTTTTT.

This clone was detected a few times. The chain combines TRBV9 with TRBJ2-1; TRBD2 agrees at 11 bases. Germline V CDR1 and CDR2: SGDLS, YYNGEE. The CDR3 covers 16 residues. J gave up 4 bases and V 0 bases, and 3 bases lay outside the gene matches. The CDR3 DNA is TGTGCCAGCAGCGTAGAGACTAGCGGGATGTACAATGAGCAGTTCTTC. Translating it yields CASSVETSGMYNEQFF. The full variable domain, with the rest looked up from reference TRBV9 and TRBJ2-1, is DSGVTQTPKHLITATGQRVTLRCSPRSGDLSVYWYQQSLDQGLQFLIQYYNGEERAKGNILERFSAQQFPDLHSELNLSSLELGDSALYFCASSVETSGMYNEQFFGPGTRLTVL.

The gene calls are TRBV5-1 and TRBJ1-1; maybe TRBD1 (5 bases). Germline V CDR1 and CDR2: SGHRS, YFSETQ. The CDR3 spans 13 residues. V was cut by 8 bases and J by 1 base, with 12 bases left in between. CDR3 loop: CASGGSANTEAFF. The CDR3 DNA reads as TGCGCCAGTGGGGGGTCTGCGAACACTGAAGCTTTCTTT.

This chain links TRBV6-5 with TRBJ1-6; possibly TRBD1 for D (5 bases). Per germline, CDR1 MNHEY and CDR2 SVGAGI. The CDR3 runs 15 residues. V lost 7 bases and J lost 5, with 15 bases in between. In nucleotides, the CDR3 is TGTGCCAGCATAACCGGGACCGTCGATAATTCACCCCTCCACTTT. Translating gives CASITGTVDNSPLHF.

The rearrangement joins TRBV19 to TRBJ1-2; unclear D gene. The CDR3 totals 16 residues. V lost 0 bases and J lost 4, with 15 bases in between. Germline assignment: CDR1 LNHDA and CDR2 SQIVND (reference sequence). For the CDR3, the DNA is TGTGCCAGTAGTATAGATGGGCACGGGGTGCTCTATGGCTACACCTTC. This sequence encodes CASSIDGHGVLYGYTF.

Written as DNA, the CDR3 is TGTGCCAGCATCAGCGGAAAAGAGACCCAGTACTTC. It codes for CASISGKETQYF. The chain uses TRBV6-6 and TRBJ2-5; TRBD2 is a possible D gene (5 bases). Germline CDR1 MNHNY, CDR2 SVGAGI (reference sequence). V dropped 7 bases and J dropped 3 bases, with 9 bases sitting between them. This CDR3 has 12 residues.